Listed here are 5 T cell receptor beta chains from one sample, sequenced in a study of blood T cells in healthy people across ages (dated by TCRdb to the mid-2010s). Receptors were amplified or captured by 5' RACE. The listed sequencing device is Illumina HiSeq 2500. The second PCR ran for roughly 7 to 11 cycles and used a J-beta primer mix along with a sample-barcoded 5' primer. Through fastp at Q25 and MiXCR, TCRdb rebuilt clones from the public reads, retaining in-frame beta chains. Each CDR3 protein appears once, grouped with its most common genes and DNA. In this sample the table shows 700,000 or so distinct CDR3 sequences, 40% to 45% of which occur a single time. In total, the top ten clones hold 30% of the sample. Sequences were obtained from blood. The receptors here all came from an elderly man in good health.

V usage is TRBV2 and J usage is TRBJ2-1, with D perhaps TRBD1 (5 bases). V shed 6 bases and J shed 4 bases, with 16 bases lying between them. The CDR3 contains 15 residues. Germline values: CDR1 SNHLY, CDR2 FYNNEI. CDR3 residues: CASREMAGNYNEQFF. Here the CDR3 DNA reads TGTGCCAGCAGGGAAATGGCAGGGAATTACAATGAGCAGTTCTTC. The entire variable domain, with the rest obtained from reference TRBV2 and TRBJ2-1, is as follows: EPEVTQTPSHQVTQMGQEVILRCVPISNHLYFYWYRQILGQKVEFLVSFYNNEISEKSEIFDDQFSVERPDGSNFTLKIRSTKLEDSAMYFCASREMAGNYNEQFFGPGTRLTVL.

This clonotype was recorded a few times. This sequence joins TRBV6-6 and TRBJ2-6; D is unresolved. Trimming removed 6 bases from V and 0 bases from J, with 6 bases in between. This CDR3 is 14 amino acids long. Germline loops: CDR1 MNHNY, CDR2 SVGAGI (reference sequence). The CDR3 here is CASRESSGANVLTF. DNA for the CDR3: TGTGCCAGCAGGGAGAGCTCTGGGGCCAACGTCCTGACTTTC.

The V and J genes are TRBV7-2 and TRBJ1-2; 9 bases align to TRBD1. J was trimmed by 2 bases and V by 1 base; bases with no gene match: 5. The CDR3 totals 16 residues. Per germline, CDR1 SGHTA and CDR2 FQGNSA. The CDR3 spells CASSLDTGGVNYGYTF. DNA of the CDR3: TGTGCCAGCAGCTTAGATACAGGGGGCGTAAACTATGGCTACACCTTC.

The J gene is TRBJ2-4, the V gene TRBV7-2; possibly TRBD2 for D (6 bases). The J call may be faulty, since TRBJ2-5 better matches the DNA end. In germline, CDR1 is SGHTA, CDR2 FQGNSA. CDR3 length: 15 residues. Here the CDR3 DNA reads TGTGCCAGCAGCTTATCCGGGGGTTTGAGGCAGACCCAGTACTTC. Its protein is CASSLSGGLRQTQYF.

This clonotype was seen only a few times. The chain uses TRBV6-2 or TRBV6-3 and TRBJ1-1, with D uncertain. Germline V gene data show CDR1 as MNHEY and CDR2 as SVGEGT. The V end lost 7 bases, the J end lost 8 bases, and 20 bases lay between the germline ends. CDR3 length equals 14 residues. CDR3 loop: CASTQNPFGREAFF. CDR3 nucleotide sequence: TGTGCCAGCACCCAAAACCCATTCGGACGAGAAGCTTTCTTT.